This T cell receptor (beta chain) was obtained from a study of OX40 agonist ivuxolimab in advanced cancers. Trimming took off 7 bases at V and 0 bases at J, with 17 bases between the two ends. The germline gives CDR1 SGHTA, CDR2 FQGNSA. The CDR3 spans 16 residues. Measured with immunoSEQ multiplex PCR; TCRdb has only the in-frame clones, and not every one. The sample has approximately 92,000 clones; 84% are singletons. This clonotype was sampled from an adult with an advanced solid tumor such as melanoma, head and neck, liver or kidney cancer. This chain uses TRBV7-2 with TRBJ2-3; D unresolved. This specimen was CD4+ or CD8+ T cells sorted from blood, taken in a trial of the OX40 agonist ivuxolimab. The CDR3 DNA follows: TGTGCCAGCAAAAGGTCCCAGCTGCTTAGCACAGATACGCAGTATTTT. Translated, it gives CASKRSQLLSTDTQYF.